This T cell receptor (beta chain) was sequenced in a study of TIL therapy for anti-PD-1-resistant metastatic lung cancer. Study as a whole: Most patients had lung adenocarcinoma.

This was the immunoSEQ v3 assay. Libraries were sequenced to roughly 2 million read pairs (survey) or roughly 4.5-6.5 million (deep). Repertoires were generated with immunoSEQ multiplex PCR, while TCRdb's copy carries only in-frame clones and drops some. The repertoire includes more than 9,500 clones, roughly 50% of them detected once, and around 7.4% sits in the top ten. Study results and caveats: TIL cultures after expansion showed higher clonality and lower diversity than baseline tumor (median around 5.9% vs 31%). The cohort had more treatment-naive, never-smoker and oncogene-addicted patients than typical.

Documented time point: pre-treatment sample, taken before nivolumab and TIL therapy. Pleural nodules or supraclavicular lymph nodes made up most of the excised metastases sampled. V dropped 5 bases and J dropped 7 bases, with 14 bases sitting between them. CDR1 and CDR2 (germline): GTSNPN, SVGIG (reference sequence). The CDR3 loop spans 12 amino acids. This clone was detected only a few times. Antigen: not known. The receptor comes from a person between 30 and 79 years old with non-small cell lung cancer. This chain links TRBV30 with TRBJ1-2, with D possibly matching TRBD1 (5 bases). Sequenced here: tumor tissue, sampled at baseline. The CDR3 spells CAWDSLGAGYTF. The CDR3 region has the DNA TGTGCCTGGGACAGCCTTGGCGCTGGCTACACCTTC.